Described below is a single TCR beta chain sequence and its context. Its antigen is unidentified. A multiplex PCR was run with 60 Vbeta primers and 13 Jbeta primers. Profiled with immunoSEQ multiplex PCR; TCRdb holds only in-frame clones, not every one. The data contain about 180,000 clones, about four fifths of them singletons. Germline loops: CDR1 MNHEY, CDR2 SVGAGI. CDR3 length: 15 residues. Trimming removed 2 bases from V and 3 bases from J, with 14 bases in between. This specimen comes from a study of cytomegalovirus exposure and HLA in healthy donors. Study findings and constraints: Earlier findings revealed that most TCR beta V segments proved productive either about 87% or about 30% of the time. The Asian-associated ancestry cluster reportedly had fewer N-insertions than the approximately 700-donor mean in a later analysis. Analysis was performed later, and it showed HLA-associated TCR beta chains to be more clonally expanded than equally common others.

The sample comprised PBMCs. This clonotype was obtained from a woman in her 50s in good health and CMV-seronegative. The chain carries TRBV6-5 and TRBJ2-7; possible D gene TRBD1, 6 bases. The CDR3 DNA sequence: TGTGCCAGCAGTTACGCGACAGGAGAGCTCTACGAGCAGTACTTC. Protein product: CASSYATGELYEQYF.